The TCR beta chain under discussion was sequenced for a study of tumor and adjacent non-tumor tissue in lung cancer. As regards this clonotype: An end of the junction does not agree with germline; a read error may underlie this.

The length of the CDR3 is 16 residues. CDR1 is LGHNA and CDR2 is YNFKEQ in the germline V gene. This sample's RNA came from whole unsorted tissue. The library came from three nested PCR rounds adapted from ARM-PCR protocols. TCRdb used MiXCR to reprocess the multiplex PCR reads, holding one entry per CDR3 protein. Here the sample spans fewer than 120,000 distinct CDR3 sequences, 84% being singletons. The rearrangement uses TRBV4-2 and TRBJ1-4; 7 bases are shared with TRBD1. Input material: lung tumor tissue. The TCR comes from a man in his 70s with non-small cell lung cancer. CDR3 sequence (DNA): TGTACCAGCAGCCAAGCCGGACAGGACTTTAATGAAAAACTGTTTTTT. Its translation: CTSSQAGQDFNEKLFF.